This TCR beta chain appears in the sequencing data of a study of OX40 agonist ivuxolimab in advanced cancers. TCRdb's copy holds only in-frame clones and misses some; the assay was immunoSEQ multiplex PCR. Among approximately 68,000 clones listed, under 95% were seen once. This CDR3 is built from 16 residues. V lost 3 bases to trimming and J lost 4 bases, with 17 bases between them. Germline V gene lookup returns CDR1 SGDLS and CDR2 YYNGEE. Study-wide points: In the 0.1-3.0 mg/kg groups, partial responders showed among the lowest expansion. In a subset of nonresponders, normalized T-cell clonal expansion was also low.

This clone occurred once. The antigen remains unidentified. The rearrangement uses TRBV9 and TRBJ1-3, with no clear D. The sequencing used CD4+ or CD8+ T cells sorted from blood, collected in a trial of the OX40 agonist ivuxolimab. This receptor was identified in an adult with an advanced solid tumor such as melanoma, head and neck, liver or kidney cancer. The CDR3 reads CASSAPDTAGGNTIYF. CDR3 nucleotides: TGTGCCAGCAGCGCGCCCGACACAGCGGGGGGAAACACCATATATTTT.